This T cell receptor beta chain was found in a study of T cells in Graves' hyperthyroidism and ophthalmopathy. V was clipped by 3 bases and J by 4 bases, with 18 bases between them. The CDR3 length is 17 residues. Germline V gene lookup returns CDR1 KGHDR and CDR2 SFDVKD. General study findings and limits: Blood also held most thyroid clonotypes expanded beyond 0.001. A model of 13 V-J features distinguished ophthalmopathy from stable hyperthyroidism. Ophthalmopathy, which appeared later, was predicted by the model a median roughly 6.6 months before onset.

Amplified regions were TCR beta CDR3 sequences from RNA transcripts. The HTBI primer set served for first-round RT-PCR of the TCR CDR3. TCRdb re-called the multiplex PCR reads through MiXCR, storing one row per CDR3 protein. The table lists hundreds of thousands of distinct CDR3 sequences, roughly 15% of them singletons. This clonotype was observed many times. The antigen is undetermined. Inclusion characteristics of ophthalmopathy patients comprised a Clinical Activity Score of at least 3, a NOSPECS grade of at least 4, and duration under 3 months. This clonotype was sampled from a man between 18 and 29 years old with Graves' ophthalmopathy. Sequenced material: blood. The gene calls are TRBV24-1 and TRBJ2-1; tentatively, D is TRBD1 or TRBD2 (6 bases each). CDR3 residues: CATSDPRGQGNYNEQFF. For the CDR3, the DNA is TGTGCCACCAGTGATCCCCGGGGGCAGGGGAATTACAATGAGCAGTTCTTC.